Below, 21 T cell receptor beta chains from the same sample are listed, as sequenced in a study of blood T cell repertoires in COVID-19. Using immunoSEQ multiplex PCR, the repertoire was profiled, and TCRdb retains in-frame clones only, with some absent. The sample contains some 110,000 clones, 65% to 90% of which appear only once. The specimen sequenced was peripheral blood. These receptors were obtained from a man aged 60 to 75 with acute or convalescent COVID-19.

The chain uses TRBV28 and TRBJ2-1, with TRBD2 matching 12 bases. Trimming removed 2 bases from V and 5 bases from J; junction bases left unmatched: 4. This CDR3 comprises 16 residues. Germline-derived CDR1 and CDR2 are MDHEN and SYDVKM. In DNA, the CDR3 is TGTGCCAGCAGTTTAGGCCGACTAGCGGGGGACAATGAGCAGTTCTTC. Translation gives CASSLGRLAGDNEQFF.

The chain has TRBV18 and TRBJ2-2; 7 nucleotides agree with TRBD1. After removal of 4 bases from V and 0 bases from J, the junction contained 5 bases not matched to a gene. The CDR3 has 16 amino acids. The germline V gene has CDR1 KGHSH and CDR2 LQKENI. The CDR3 region is CASSQADRANTGELFF. The CDR3, as DNA: TGTGCCAGCTCACAAGCCGACAGGGCGAACACCGGGGAGCTGTTTTTT.

This chain uses TRBV2 with TRBJ1-6; D ambiguous. Germline V gene sequence: CDR1 SNHLY, CDR2 FYNNEI. The CDR3 has 13 amino acids. V was cut by 7 bases and J by 10 bases, with 14 bases left in between. The CDR3 here is CASKPRGHSPLHF. The CDR3 DNA follows: TGTGCCAGCAAGCCCAGAGGGCACTCACCCCTCCACTTT.

The rearrangement joins TRBV7-9 to TRBJ1-1; tentatively, D is TRBD1 (5 bases). The CDR3 is 18 amino acids. Deletions cut 0 bases from V and 2 bases from J, with 19 bases between. CDR1 SEHNR and CDR2 FQNEAQ come from the germline V gene (reference sequence). The CDR3 here is CASSLARPGDERNTEAFF. The DNA for the CDR3 is TGTGCCAGCAGCTTAGCGCGTCCGGGGGACGAAAGAAACACTGAAGCTTTCTTT.

CDR3 nucleotides: TGCGCCAGCAGCTCTGCGGGAGGAATATACAATGAGCAGTTCTTC. It is translated as CASSSAGGIYNEQFF. V gene TRBV5-1 combines with J gene TRBJ2-1; 8 positions match TRBD2. Trimming at V came to 3 bases and at J to 4 bases, leaving 6 bases not matched to a gene. This CDR3 is built from 15 residues. CDR1 and CDR2 from the germline V gene are SGHRS and YFSETQ.

The chain links TRBV19 to TRBJ2-3; TRBD1 matches at 8 bases. V was clipped by 4 bases and J by 4 bases; unmatched bases: 13. In germline, CDR1 is LNHDA, CDR2 SQIVND (reference sequence). The CDR3 extends over 17 amino acids. The CDR3, as DNA: TGTGCCAGTAGTACCCAACTCATCAGGGGGCCCGCAGATACGCAGTATTTT. It translates to CASSTQLIRGPADTQYF.

The chain combines TRBV3-1 (or the pseudogene TRBV3-2) with TRBJ1-6, with a tentative D call TRBD1 (5 bases). The CDR3 loop spans 15 amino acids. Between the trimmed V and J ends, which lost 5 bases and 7 bases, there was a span of 15 bases. From germline, CDR1 is LGHDT and CDR2 YNNKEL (reference sequence). The CDR3 bases are TGTGCCAGCAGCGACAAGTGGGGGGGGAATTCACCCCTCCACTTT. Its protein is CASSDKWGGNSPLHF.

The chain recombines TRBV5-6 with TRBJ1-2, with D hard to call. Germline V CDR1 and CDR2: SGHDT, YYEEEE. The CDR3 consists of 14 residues. V was trimmed by 0 bases and J by 2 bases, leaving 8 bases between them. The CDR3 region is CASSLAPRNYGYTF. CDR3 in DNA: TGTGCCAGCAGCTTGGCCCCCAGAAACTATGGCTACACCTTC. Supplemented by reference TRBV5-6 and TRBJ1-2, the full variable domain reads DAGVTQSPTHLIKTRGQQVTLRCSPKSGHDTVSWYQQALGQGPQFIFQYYEEEERQRGNFPDRFSGHQFPNYSSELNVNALLLGDSALYLCASSLAPRNYGYTFGSGTRLTVV.

The rearrangement links TRBV11-3 to TRBJ2-3; 10 positions agree with TRBD2. The CDR3 totals 15 residues. V trimming: 7 bases; J trimming: 2 bases; junction bases outside the gene matches: 6. Germline CDR1 and CDR2: SGHNT and YENEEA. The chain's CDR3 is CASTRSGGLTDTQYF. The CDR3 bases are TGTGCCAGCACCCGTAGCGGGGGGCTCACAGATACGCAGTATTTT.

The chain couples TRBV11-3 to TRBJ2-4; D remains unclear. The CDR3 runs 15 residues. Trimming removed 0 bases from V and 2 bases from J, with 8 bases in between. From germline, CDR1 is SGHNT and CDR2 YENEEA. CDR3 amino acids: CASSLDRPSKNIQYF. The DNA of the CDR3 is TGTGCCAGCAGCTTAGACAGGCCCTCCAAAAACATTCAGTACTTC. The full variable domain, completed using reference TRBV11-3 and TRBJ2-4, is EAGVVQSPRYKIIEKKQPVAFWCNPISGHNTLYWYLQNLGQGPELLIRYENEEAVDDSQLPKDRFSAERLKGVDSTLKIQPAELGDSAVYLCASSLDRPSKNIQYFGAGTRLSVL.

The rearrangement links TRBV12-3 or TRBV12-4 to TRBJ1-2; D perhaps matches TRBD1 (5 bases). The V end was cut by 3 bases, the J end by 8 bases, with 10 bases between. The CDR3 runs to 12 residues. CDR3 region: CASSFRDRGYTF. As DNA, the CDR3 is TGTGCCAGCAGTTTCAGGGATCGGGGCTACACCTTC.

DNA for the CDR3: TGTGCCAGTAGTATAAAGCGAACCTACGAGCAGTACTTC. Residues: CASSIKRTYEQYF. The V call is TRBV19, the J call TRBJ2-7; D not resolved. The CDR3 is 13 residues long. The V end was cut by 2 bases, the J end by 2 bases, with 7 bases between. Germline CDR1 is LNHDA and CDR2 is SQIVND (reference sequence). The whole variable domain, remainder taken from reference TRBV19 and TRBJ2-7, is DGGITQSPKYLFRKEGQNVTLSCEQNLNHDAMYWYRQDPGQGLRLIYYSQIVNDFQKGDIAEGYSVSREKKESFPLTVTSAQKNPTAFYLCASSIKRTYEQYFGPGTRLTVT.

The CDR3 DNA is TGTGCCAGCAGCTTGGGCACCACAGGGGTGCAAGAGACCCAGTACTTC. Translating gives CASSLGTTGVQETQYF. The chain recombines TRBV5-4 with TRBJ2-5; 7 bases map to TRBD1. Germline CDR1 SGHNT, CDR2 YYREEE (reference sequence). The CDR3 consists of 16 residues. The V segment lost 0 bases and the J segment 2 bases; nucleotides outside the gene matches: 7.

The chain couples TRBV11-2 to TRBJ2-3, with D tentatively TRBD2 (6 bases). V was clipped by 1 base and J by 0 bases, with 8 bases between them. The CDR3 extends over 15 amino acids. Germline assignment: CDR1 SGHAT and CDR2 FQNNGV. Written as DNA, the CDR3 is TGTGCCAGCAGCTTAGGAGCGGGTAGCACAGATACGCAGTATTTT. This translates into CASSLGAGSTDTQYF.

The gene calls are TRBV5-1 and TRBJ1-1; D not certain. CDR1 is SGHRS, CDR2 YFSETQ, per germline. The CDR3 spans 14 residues. V lost 3 bases and J lost 4, with 13 bases in between. DNA for the CDR3: TGCGCCAGCAGCTCTACAGCCTCGGTCACTGAAGCTTTCTTT. Its protein product is CASSSTASVTEAFF.

The chain carries TRBV7-2 and TRBJ2-3, with 9 bases matching TRBD2. The CDR3 runs to 16 residues. In germline, CDR1 is SGHTA, CDR2 FQGNSA. V shed 4 bases, J shed 5 bases, and the junction held 10 bases outside the gene matches. The CDR3 bases are TGTGCCAGCAGCTCACTGGGGGCGGGGGGGGAAGATACGCAGTATTTT. The encoded protein is CASSSLGAGGEDTQYF.

The chain recombines TRBV11-2 with TRBJ2-5; D uncertain. CDR3 length: 11 amino acids. The V and J ends lost 4 bases and 4 bases respectively, with 4 bases between them. Per the germline V gene, CDR1 is SGHAT and CDR2 is FQNNGV. CDR3 in DNA: TGTGCCAGCAGCTCCGGAGAGACCCAGTACTTC. Protein product: CASSSGETQYF.

The chain employs TRBV5-4 and TRBJ1-4; 9 bases map to TRBD1. CDR3 length: 13 residues. The V and J ends lost 4 bases and 10 bases, in that order; junction bases with no gene match: 5. Germline CDR1 SGHNT, CDR2 YYREEE (reference sequence). CDR3 bases: TGTGCCAGCAGCCCGACAGGGGGAGGAAAACTGTTTTTT. This gives the protein CASSPTGGGKLFF.

The chain has TRBV11-2 and TRBJ2-3; D possibly corresponds to TRBD2 (9 bases). The ends were cut back, 5 bases at V and 2 bases at J, with 20 bases in the middle. The CDR3 extends over 17 amino acids. The germline gives CDR1 SGHAT, CDR2 FQNNGV. The DNA of the CDR3 is TGTGCCAGCAGCCAGGGGGCGGGAGGGCCCGTCACAGATACGCAGTATTTT. Its protein product is CASSQGAGGPVTDTQYF.

The genes are TRBV28 and TRBJ1-2; perhaps TRBD1 as D (5 bases). CDR1 MDHEN and CDR2 SYDVKM come from the germline V gene. The germline V and J ends were trimmed by 7 bases and 8 bases, with 17 bases remaining between them. This CDR3 is built from 13 residues. The CDR3 coding sequence is TGTGCCAGCACCGCGGTCAGCCAGGGAGGCTACACCTTC. Protein sequence: CASTAVSQGGYTF.

The gene calls are TRBV30 and TRBJ2-3; TRBD2 matches 8 bases. V was clipped by 1 base and J by 5 bases; unmatched bases: 8. The germline gives CDR1 GTSNPN, CDR2 SVGIG (reference sequence). The CDR3 has 15 residues. The DNA for the CDR3 is TGTGCCTGGAGTGGGGCGGGAGGTTCGAGAGATACGCAGTATTTT. Residues: CAWSGAGGSRDTQYF. Combining the CDR3 with reference TRBV30 and TRBJ2-3 gives the whole variable domain SQTIHQWPATLVQPVGSPLSLECTVEGTSNPNLYWYRQAAGRGLQLLFYSVGIGQISSEVPQNLSASRPQDRQFILSSKKLLLSDSGFYLCAWSGAGGSRDTQYFGPGTRLTVL.